This T cell receptor (beta chain) originates from a study of blood T cell repertoires in COVID-19 (TCRdb year 2020). Study-wide context: Samples covering the acute and convalescent phases of COVID-19 were provided by collaborators in the United States, Italy and Spain. The material from the prospective study consisted of cDNA or gDNA derived from T cells, B-cell-depleted T cells, or PBMCs. Deeply sampled blood TCRbeta repertoires from subjects exposed to, actively infected with, or recovered from COVID-19 were included in the dataset. The repertoires were made available in a free public database intended to serve as a resource for research on the immune response to SARS-CoV-2. Samples were obtained from the ongoing ImmuneRACE study (first 160 participants) and from about 1,300 subjects provided by 6 global collaborators. The sample metadata nearly always contained a de-identified subject ID, COVID-19 status, age in years and sex. Where HLA class I and class II types were available, the types were taken from metadata supplied by the sample provider, not from assay-based typing.

TCRbeta CDR3 regions were amplified from genomic DNA using the immunoSEQ Assay, a bias-controlled multiplex PCR. Per the authors' processing: The number of nucleated cells in each sample was estimated from the amplification of reference gene primers within the assay. To quantify the absolute abundance of each unique TCRbeta CDR3 rearrangement, sequence reads were collapsed and filtered. Productive Simpson clonality was computed per sample as the square root of Simpson's diversity index over productive rearrangements. TCRdb limited this immuneACCESS table to in-frame rearrangements with V and J called. A share of clones is missing; checked studies link under half to unresolved V genes, and the rest is unexplained. V, J and clone size are taken as reported in that table, and D and trimming were inferred from the DNA itself. The table for this sample lists 50,000 or so clones; roughly 82% of them were counted only once. About 7% of the sample goes to the ten largest clones.

Each collaborating institution followed its own protocols to collect whole blood in K2EDTA tubes. For TCRbeta analysis, collaborators shipped samples as frozen whole blood, isolated PBMCs, or DNA extracted from either of those sample types. About this clone itself: What antigen it recognizes has not been identified. Base quality data are lacking; no much larger clone is found one base away.

Overall study outcomes, separate from this receptor: How much clinical and demographic metadata was included differed by source and by participant, and the metadata was provided uncurated.

Input material: peripheral blood. This receptor was identified in a man in his forties with acute or convalescent COVID-19.

This receptor carries the CDR3 CASSGGQGHTEAFF. The DNA is as follows: TGCGCCAGCAGCGGTGGACAGGGTCACACTGAAGCTTTCTTT. The V gene is TRBV5-1 and the J gene is TRBJ1-1; 8 central bases correspond to TRBD1. CDR1 SGHRS and CDR2 YFSETQ were looked up in the germline V gene. The CDR3 spans 14 residues, from the cysteine through the phenylalanine. The retained sequence is limited to the CDR3, 42 bases, with the frame set at the first base. V lost 4 bases and J lost 3 bases, and the count of bases not matched to a germline gene is 5.